This T cell receptor beta chain was recovered during a study of Siglec-9 on CD8 T cells in melanoma. General observations from the study: In melanoma tumors, a Siglec-9-marked effector memory CD8+ subset reportedly appeared to accumulate.

The repertoire was sequenced with immunoSEQ multiplex PCR; TCRdb's copy has only in-frame clones and lacks some. The data hold tens of thousands of clones, with 75% to 85% observed a single time. Remarks on this clone: Antigen: not known.

Germline values: CDR1 MNHNY, CDR2 SVGAGI (reference sequence). V dropped 7 bases and J dropped 4; count of bases not matched to a gene: 4. The CDR3 is made up of 13 amino acids. The TCR was taken from a human donor in good health. The chain combines TRBV6-6 with TRBJ2-3; 8 bases map to TRBD1. The material sequenced was Siglec-9- CD8+ T cells sorted from blood. CDR3: CASNNRGADTQYF. The CDR3 DNA reads as TGTGCCAGCAACAACAGGGGGGCAGATACGCAGTATTTT.